The T cell receptor (beta chain) described here comes from a study of T cell responses to AZD1222 COVID-19 vaccine. Study details: Second-dose recipients at about 4 or about 12 weeks were treated as one pooled group. Overall study results and limits: Donors, mostly white British, included more females; clonal diversity was possibly underestimated.

Sequenced by immunoSEQ multiplex PCR; TCRdb stores in-frame clones only, minus some. The sample consists of 150,000 to 200,000 clones, roughly 90% of them appearing once. The CDR3 covers 15 residues. The germline CDR1 and CDR2 sequences are LGHNA and YNFKEQ. The V gene lost 0 bases and the J gene lost 4 bases, with 12 bases spanning the gap. A note on this clone: What it recognizes is unknown.

The origin of this receptor is an adult in good health. Source: peripheral blood, taken on day 0 of AZD1222 vaccination. This sequence joins TRBV4-2 and TRBJ1-1; D is undetermined. CDR3 residues: CASSQDEGRGTEAFF. CDR3 DNA: TGTGCCAGCAGCCAAGACGAGGGTCGTGGCACTGAAGCTTTCTTT.